This T cell receptor beta chain was sequenced for a study of blood T cell repertoires in COVID-19. For the study at large: Sites in the United States, Italy and Spain provided acute and convalescent COVID-19 samples.

This CDR3 is 15 amino acids long. Per the germline V gene, CDR1 is MNHEY and CDR2 is SVGAGI. The trim removed 2 bases at V and 7 bases at J, leaving 8 bases unmatched. Original methodology: How many nucleated cells were present was estimated from reference gene primer amplification. Some clones are missing from TCRdb's copy, which holds only in-frame ones; the method was immunoSEQ multiplex PCR. Clonal size and the V and J genes are those of that table, whereas D and trimming came from the DNA. This repertoire shows 200,000 to 300,000 clones, around 88% found once; its top ten account for 2.5%. Recruitment covered 20 to 25 US areas and drew participants whose ages spanned roughly 18 to 100 years. This clone was found once.

V usage is TRBV6-5 and J usage is TRBJ1-2; 9 bases fit TRBD1. Material for sequencing was PBMCs or T cells enriched from blood (not recorded which). The sequence was collected from a woman between 35 and 50 years old with acute COVID-19. Here the CDR3 reads CASSYAGTGYAGYTF. DNA for the CDR3: TGTGCCAGCAGTTACGCCGGGACAGGGTACGCTGGCTACACCTTC.